This T cell receptor (beta chain) was identified in a study of blood T cell repertoires in COVID-19. About the research overall: Researchers got acute and convalescent COVID-19 samples from the United States, Italy and Spain. PBMCs, B-cell-depleted T cells, or T cells provided the cDNA or gDNA that made up the material.

The ends were cut back, 5 bases at V and 5 bases at J, with 15 bases in the middle. The germline V gene has CDR1 MNHEY and CDR2 SVGAGI. CDR3 size: 14 residues. Sequencing used immunoSEQ multiplex PCR; TCRdb keeps in-frame clones, though not all of them. This table holds 150,000 to 200,000 clones, about 86% found once. Sample: peripheral blood. The receptor's source is a human donor with acute or convalescent COVID-19. The donor label of this sample is uncertain. The rearrangement joins TRBV6-5 to TRBJ2-5, with TRBD2 as a possible D gene (6 bases). The CDR3 nucleotides read TGTGCCAGCAGTCTTTCTCAGGGAGGCGAGACCCAGTACTTC. Amino acid sequence: CASSLSQGGETQYF.